The 6 T cell receptor beta chains listed next were all sequenced from one sample in a study of blood T cell repertoires in COVID-19. Assay used: immunoSEQ multiplex PCR; TCRdb lists only in-frame clones, some missing. This sample carries approximately 280,000 clones, 85% to 90% of them seen once, and the ten largest clones take 4.6%. Sequencing used peripheral blood. These receptor sequences come from a middle-aged man with acute or convalescent COVID-19.

The V call is TRBV3-1 (or the pseudogene TRBV3-2), the J call TRBJ2-5, with D tentatively TRBD2 (5 bases). Between the trimmed V and J ends, which lost 1 base and 1 base, there was a span of 10 bases. Per germline, CDR1 LGHDT and CDR2 YNNKEL (reference sequence). This CDR3 region has 15 residues. The CDR3 loop is CASSQGFGVQETQYF. The CDR3 coding sequence is TGTGCCAGCAGCCAAGGGTTCGGGGTCCAAGAGACCCAGTACTTC.

This clone appeared once. As DNA, the CDR3 is TGTGCCAGCAGTTTATCGAAGAAGGAGGGCAGTTCCTACGAGCAGTACTTC. Its protein product is CASSLSKKEGSSYEQYF. The rearrangement uses TRBV27 and TRBJ2-7, with a weak D call TRBD2 (6 bases). V lost 0 bases to trimming and J lost 1 base, with 16 bases between them. The CDR3 sequence is 17 residues long. CDR1 MNHEY and CDR2 SMNVEV come from the germline V gene (reference sequence).

The chain uses TRBV18 and TRBJ1-5, with TRBD1 matching 7 bases. This CDR3 region has 17 residues. J gave up 0 bases and V 3 bases, and 8 bases lay outside the gene matches. Germline CDR1 KGHSH, CDR2 LQKENI. For the CDR3, the DNA is TGTGCCAGCTCACCGCGTCGAACAGGGGCTAGCAATCAGCCCCAGCATTTT. This codes for CASSPRRTGASNQPQHF.

The CDR3 DNA follows: TGCGCCAGCACGGAAGGGGTGGGGAACACTGAAGCTTTCTTT. Translation gives CASTEGVGNTEAFF. The V gene is TRBV5-1, the J gene TRBJ1-1; TRBD1 is a possible D gene (5 bases). Germline assignment: CDR1 SGHRS and CDR2 YFSETQ. Trimming removed 6 bases from V and 1 base from J, with 13 bases in between. This CDR3 contains 14 residues.

The V and J genes are TRBV29-1 and TRBJ2-1, with a tentative D call TRBD2 (5 bases). Between the trimmed V and J ends, which lost 2 bases and 1 base, there was a span of 12 bases. Per the germline V gene, CDR1 is SQVTM and CDR2 is ANQGSEA. The CDR3 length is 15 residues. CDR3 coding DNA: TGCAGCGTTGAAAGGGTAGCGCATTCCTACAATGAGCAGTTCTTC. It is translated as CSVERVAHSYNEQFF.

The count of this clone is one. V is TRBV12-5 and J is TRBJ1-1; no reliable D call. The V end lost 0 bases, the J end lost 1 base, and 15 bases lay between the germline ends. The CDR3 is 17 residues long. Germline CDR1 reads LGHNT; CDR2 reads FRNRAP. In nucleotides, the CDR3 is TGTGCTAGTGGTTTGGTAAGGTTTGGGCAACCGAACACTGAAGCTTTCTTT. It yields the protein CASGLVRFGQPNTEAFF.